What follows are 5 T cell receptor beta chains derived from one specimen sequenced in a study of blood T cell repertoires in COVID-19. Assay: immunoSEQ multiplex PCR; the TCRdb copy retains only in-frame clones and omits some. The data show approximately 270,000 clones, approximately 91% seen once. The sequenced sample consisted of peripheral blood. These receptors all stem from a man between 50 and 59 years old with acute or convalescent COVID-19.

This clone showed up just once. The CDR3 DNA follows: TGTGCCAGCAGTGCCTCGGGGATGCCTAATGAAAAACTGTTTTTT. Its protein is CASSASGMPNEKLFF. This sequence joins TRBV2 and TRBJ1-4; D is unclear. Germline values: CDR1 SNHLY, CDR2 FYNNEI. Between the trimmed V and J ends, which lost 4 bases and 3 bases, there was a span of 12 bases. The CDR3 covers 15 residues.

The V and J genes are TRBV12-3 or TRBV12-4 and TRBJ2-3, with D perhaps matching TRBD1 (5 bases). V was trimmed by 4 bases and J by 5 bases, leaving 10 bases between them. The CDR3 extends over 13 amino acids. The CDR3 nucleotides are TGTGCCAGCAGTTCCCGCAGGGTAGATACGCAGTATTTT. It yields the protein CASSSRRVDTQYF.

The chain uses TRBV7-2 and TRBJ2-1, with TRBD2 identical over 10 bases. V lost 5 bases, J lost 3 bases, and 10 bases stayed unmatched. This CDR3 comprises 17 residues. Germline assignment: CDR1 SGHTA and CDR2 FQGNSA. CDR3 coding DNA: TGTGCCAGCAGCGCACTAGCGGGACCCCTTCTCTACAATGAGCAGTTCTTC. Amino acids: CASSALAGPLLYNEQFF.

This clone was counted a few times. The chain uses TRBV15 and TRBJ1-2, with D hard to call. CDR1 is LNHNV, CDR2 YYDKDF, per germline (reference sequence). The CDR3 is 12 residues long. Trimming pared 0 bases from V and 7 bases from J, leaving 6 bases between. This CDR3 is CATSRDVSGYTF. The CDR3 DNA reads as TGTGCCACCAGCAGAGATGTATCTGGCTACACCTTC.

V gene TRBV4-1 combines with J gene TRBJ2-3; D may be TRBD2 (5 bases). Trimming took off 0 bases at V and 0 bases at J, with 10 bases between the two ends. CDR1 MGHRA and CDR2 YSYEKL come from the germline V gene. The CDR3 spans 16 residues. The DNA of the CDR3 is TGCGCCAGCAGCCAAGATCAGAGGGTTAGCACAGATACGCAGTATTTT. It specifies CASSQDQRVSTDTQYF.